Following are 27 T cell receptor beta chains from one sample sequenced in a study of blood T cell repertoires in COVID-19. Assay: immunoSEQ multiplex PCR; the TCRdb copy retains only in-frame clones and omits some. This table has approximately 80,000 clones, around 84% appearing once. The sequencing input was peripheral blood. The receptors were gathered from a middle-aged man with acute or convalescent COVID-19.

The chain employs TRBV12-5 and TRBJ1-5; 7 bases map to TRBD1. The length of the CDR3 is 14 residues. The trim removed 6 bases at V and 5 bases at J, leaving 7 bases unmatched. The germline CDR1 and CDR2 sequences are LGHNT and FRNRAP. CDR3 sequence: CASGKTGTYQPQHF. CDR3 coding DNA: TGTGCTAGTGGAAAGACAGGGACGTATCAGCCCCAGCATTTT.

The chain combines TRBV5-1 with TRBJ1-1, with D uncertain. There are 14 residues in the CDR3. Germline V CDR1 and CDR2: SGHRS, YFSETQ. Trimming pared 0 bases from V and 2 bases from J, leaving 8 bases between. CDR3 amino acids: CASSLEQRNTEAFF. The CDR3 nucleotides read TGCGCCAGCAGCTTGGAGCAGCGTAACACTGAAGCTTTCTTT.

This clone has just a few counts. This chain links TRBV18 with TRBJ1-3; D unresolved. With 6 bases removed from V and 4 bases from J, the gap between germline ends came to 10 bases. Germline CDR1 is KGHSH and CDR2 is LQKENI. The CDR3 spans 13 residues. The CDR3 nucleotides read TGTGCCAGCTCGGCTCAAAACGGAAACACCATATATTTT. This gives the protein CASSAQNGNTIYF.

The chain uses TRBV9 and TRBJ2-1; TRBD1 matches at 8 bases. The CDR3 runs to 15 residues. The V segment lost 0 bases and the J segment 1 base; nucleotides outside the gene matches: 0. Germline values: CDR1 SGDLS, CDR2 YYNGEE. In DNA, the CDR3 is TGTGCCAGCAGCGTAGGACAGGGGTCCTACAATGAGCAGTTCTTC. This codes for CASSVGQGSYNEQFF. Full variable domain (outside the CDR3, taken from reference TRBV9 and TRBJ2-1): DSGVTQTPKHLITATGQRVTLRCSPRSGDLSVYWYQQSLDQGLQFLIQYYNGEERAKGNILERFSAQQFPDLHSELNLSSLELGDSALYFCASSVGQGSYNEQFFGPGTRLTVL.

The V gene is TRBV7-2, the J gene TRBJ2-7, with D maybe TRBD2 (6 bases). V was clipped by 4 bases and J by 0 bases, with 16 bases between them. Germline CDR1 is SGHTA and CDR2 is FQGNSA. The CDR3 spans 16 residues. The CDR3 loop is CASSSTSGQTSYEQYF. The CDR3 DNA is TGTGCCAGCAGCTCGACCAGCGGGCAGACCTCCTACGAGCAGTACTTC.

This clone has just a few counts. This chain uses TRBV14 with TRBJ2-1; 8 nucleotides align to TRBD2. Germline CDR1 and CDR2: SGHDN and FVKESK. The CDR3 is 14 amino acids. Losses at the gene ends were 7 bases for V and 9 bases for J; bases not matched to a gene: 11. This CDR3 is CASTPFGGGIEQFF. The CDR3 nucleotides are TGTGCCAGCACCCCGTTCGGGGGGGGGATTGAGCAGTTCTTC.

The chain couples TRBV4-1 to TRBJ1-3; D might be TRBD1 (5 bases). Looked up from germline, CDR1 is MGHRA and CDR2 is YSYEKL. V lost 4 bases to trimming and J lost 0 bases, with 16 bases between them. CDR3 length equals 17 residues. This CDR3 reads CASSLNGQLISGNTIYF. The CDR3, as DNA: TGCGCCAGCAGCCTCAACGGACAACTCATCTCTGGAAACACCATATATTTT.

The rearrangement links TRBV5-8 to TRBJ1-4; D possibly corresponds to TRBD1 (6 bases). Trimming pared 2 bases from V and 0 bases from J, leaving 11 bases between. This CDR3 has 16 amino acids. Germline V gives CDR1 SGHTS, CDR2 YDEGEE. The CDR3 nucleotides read TGTGCCAGCAGCTTAACCGGGACATCAACTAATGAAAAACTGTTTTTT. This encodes CASSLTGTSTNEKLFF.

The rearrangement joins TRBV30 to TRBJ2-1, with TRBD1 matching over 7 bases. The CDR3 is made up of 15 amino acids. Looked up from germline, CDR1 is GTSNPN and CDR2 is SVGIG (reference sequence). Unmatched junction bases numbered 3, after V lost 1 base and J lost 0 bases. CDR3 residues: CAWSATGRSYNEQFF. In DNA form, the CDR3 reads TGTGCCTGGAGTGCGACAGGGCGCTCCTACAATGAGCAGTTCTTC.

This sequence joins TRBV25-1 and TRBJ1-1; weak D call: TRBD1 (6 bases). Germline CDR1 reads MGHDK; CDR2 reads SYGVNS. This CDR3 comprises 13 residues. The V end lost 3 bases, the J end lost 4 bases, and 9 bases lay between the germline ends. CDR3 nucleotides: TGTGCCAGCAGTGACACAGGGCCCACTGAAGCTTTCTTT. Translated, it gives CASSDTGPTEAFF.

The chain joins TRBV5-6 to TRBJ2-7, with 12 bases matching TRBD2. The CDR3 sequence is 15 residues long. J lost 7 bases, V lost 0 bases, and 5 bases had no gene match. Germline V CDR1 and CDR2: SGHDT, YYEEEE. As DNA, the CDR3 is TGTGCCAGCAGCTTGGGACTAGCGGGAGATCGGGAGCAGTACTTC. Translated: CASSLGLAGDREQYF.

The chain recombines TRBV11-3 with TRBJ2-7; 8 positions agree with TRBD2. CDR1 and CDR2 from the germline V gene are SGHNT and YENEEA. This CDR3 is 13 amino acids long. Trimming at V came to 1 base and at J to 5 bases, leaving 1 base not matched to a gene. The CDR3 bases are TGTGCCAGCAGCTTAGGGCGGGGGGACGAGCAGTACTTC. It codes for CASSLGRGDEQYF.

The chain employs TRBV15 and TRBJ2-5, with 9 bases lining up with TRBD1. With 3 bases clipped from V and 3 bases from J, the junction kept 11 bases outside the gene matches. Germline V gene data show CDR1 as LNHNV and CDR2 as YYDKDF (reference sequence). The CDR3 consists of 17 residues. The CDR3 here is CATSRSRGTGSEETQYF. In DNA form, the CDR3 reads TGTGCCACCAGCAGGAGTCGCGGGACAGGGTCCGAAGAGACCCAGTACTTC.

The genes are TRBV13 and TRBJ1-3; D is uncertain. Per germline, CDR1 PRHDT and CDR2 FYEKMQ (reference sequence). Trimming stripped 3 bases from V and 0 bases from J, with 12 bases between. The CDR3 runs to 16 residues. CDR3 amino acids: CASSLRGFSSGNTIYF. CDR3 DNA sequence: TGTGCCAGCAGCTTGCGGGGTTTTAGCTCTGGAAACACCATATATTTT.

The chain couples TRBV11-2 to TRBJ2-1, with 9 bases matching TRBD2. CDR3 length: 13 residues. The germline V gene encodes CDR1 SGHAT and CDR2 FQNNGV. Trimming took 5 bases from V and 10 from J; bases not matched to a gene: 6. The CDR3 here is CASSIRGGGEQFF. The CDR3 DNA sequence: TGTGCCAGCAGCATTCGCGGGGGGGGCGAGCAGTTCTTC.

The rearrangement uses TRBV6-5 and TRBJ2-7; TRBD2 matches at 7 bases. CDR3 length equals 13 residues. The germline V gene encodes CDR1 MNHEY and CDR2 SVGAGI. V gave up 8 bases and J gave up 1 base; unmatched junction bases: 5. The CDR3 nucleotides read TGTGCCAGCTGGGAGGGCCTTTCCTACGAGCAGTACTTC. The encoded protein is CASWEGLSYEQYF.

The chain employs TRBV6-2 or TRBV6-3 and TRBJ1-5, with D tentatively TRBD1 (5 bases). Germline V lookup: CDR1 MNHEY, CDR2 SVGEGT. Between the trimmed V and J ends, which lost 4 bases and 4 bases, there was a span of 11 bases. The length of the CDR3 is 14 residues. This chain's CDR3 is CASSFRQLNQPQHF. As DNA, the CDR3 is TGTGCCAGCAGTTTCCGACAGTTAAATCAGCCCCAGCATTTT.

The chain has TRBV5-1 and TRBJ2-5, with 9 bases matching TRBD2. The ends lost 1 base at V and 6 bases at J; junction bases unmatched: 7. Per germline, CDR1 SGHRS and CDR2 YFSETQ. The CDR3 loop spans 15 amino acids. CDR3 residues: CASSLLGGGEKTQYF. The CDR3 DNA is TGCGCCAGCAGCTTGTTAGGCGGGGGGGAAAAGACCCAGTACTTC.

The CDR3, as DNA: TGCGCCAGCAGCTTGGACCAACCTACCGTCGGCTACACCTTC. Protein sequence: CASSLDQPTVGYTF. The chain combines TRBV5-1 with TRBJ1-2; D gene unclear. The V and J ends lost 0 bases and 8 bases respectively, with 14 bases between them. Germline assignment: CDR1 SGHRS and CDR2 YFSETQ. The CDR3 totals 14 residues.

The CDR3 coding sequence is TGTGCCACCAGCAGAGATGAGTTGGAGCCCCAGCATTTT. As protein: CATSRDELEPQHF. This chain connects TRBV15 to TRBJ1-5; D unclear. The CDR3 has 13 residues. Germline V gene lookup returns CDR1 LNHNV and CDR2 YYDKDF (reference sequence). V was trimmed by 0 bases and J by 8 bases, leaving 8 bases between them.

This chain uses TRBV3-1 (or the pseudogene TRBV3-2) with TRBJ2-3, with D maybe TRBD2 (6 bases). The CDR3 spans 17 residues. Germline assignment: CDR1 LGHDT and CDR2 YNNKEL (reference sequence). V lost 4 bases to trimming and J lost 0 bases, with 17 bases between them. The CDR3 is CASSPILGLTSTDTQYF. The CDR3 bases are TGTGCCAGCAGCCCAATTTTGGGACTTACTAGCACAGATACGCAGTATTTT.

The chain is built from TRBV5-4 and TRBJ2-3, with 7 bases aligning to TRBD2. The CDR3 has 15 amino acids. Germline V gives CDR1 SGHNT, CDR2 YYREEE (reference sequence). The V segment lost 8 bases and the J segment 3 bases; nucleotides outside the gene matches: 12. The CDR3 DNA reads TGTGCCAGTATCCCCCCGGGACTAACGACAGATACGCAGTATTTT. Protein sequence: CASIPPGLTTDTQYF. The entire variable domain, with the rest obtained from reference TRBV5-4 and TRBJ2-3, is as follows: ETGVTQSPTHLIKTRGQQVTLRCSSQSGHNTVSWYQQALGQGPQFIFQYYREEENGRGNFPPRFSGLQFPNYSSELNVNALELDDSALYLCASIPPGLTTDTQYFGPGTRLTVL.

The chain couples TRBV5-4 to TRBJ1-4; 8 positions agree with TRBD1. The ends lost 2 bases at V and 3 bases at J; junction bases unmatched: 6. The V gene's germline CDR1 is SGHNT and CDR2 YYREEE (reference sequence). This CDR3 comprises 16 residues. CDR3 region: CASSLGQGRANEKLFF. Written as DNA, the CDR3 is TGTGCCAGCAGCTTAGGACAGGGACGAGCTAATGAAAAACTGTTTTTT.

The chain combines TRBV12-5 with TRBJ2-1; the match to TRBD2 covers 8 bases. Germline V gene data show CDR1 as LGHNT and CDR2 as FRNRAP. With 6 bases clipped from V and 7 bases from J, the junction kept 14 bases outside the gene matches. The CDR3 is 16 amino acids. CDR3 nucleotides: TGTGCTAGTGGGAAGGAAGCGGGACTAGTGGGTAATGAGCAGTTCTTC. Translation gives CASGKEAGLVGNEQFF. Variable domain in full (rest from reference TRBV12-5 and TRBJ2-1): DARVTQTPRHKVTEMGQEVTMRCQPILGHNTVFWYRQTMMQGLELLAYFRNRAPLDDSGMPKDRFSAEMPDATLATLKIQPSEPRDSAVYFCASGKEAGLVGNEQFFGPGTRLTVL.

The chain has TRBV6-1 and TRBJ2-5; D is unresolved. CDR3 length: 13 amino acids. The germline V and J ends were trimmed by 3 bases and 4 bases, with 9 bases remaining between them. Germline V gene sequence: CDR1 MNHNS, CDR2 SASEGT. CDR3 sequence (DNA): TGTGCCAGCAGTGATAGCCTCCTAGAGACCCAGTACTTC. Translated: CASSDSLLETQYF.

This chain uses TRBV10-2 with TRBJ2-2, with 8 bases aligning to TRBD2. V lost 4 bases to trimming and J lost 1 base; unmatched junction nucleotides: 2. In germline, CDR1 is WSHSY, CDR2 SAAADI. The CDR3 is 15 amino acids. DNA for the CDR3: TGCGCCAGCAGTGTAGCGGGATTGAACACCGGGGAGCTGTTTTTT. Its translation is CASSVAGLNTGELFF.

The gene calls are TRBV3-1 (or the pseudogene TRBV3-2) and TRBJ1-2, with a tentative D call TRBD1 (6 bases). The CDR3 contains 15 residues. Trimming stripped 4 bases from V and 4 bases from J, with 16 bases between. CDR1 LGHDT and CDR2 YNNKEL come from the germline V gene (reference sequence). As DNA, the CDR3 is TGTGCCAGCAGCCCGGGACACCGGAAACCCTATGGCTACACCTTC. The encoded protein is CASSPGHRKPYGYTF.